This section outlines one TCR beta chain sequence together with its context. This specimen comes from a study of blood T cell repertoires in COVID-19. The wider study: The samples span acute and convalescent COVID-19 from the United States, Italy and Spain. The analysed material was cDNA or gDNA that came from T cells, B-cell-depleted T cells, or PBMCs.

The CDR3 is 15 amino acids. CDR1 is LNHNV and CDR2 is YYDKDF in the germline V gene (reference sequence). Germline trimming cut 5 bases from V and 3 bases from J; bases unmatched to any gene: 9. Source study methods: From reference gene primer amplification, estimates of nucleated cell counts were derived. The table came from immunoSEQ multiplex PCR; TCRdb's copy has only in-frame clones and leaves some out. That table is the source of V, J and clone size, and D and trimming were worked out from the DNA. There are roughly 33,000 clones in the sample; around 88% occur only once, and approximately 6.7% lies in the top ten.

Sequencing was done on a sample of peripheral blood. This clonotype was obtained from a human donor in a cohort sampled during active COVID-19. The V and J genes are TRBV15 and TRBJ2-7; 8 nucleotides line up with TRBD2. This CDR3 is CATSAPGTRVYEQYF. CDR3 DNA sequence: TGTGCCACCAGCGCTCCCGGGACTAGAGTCTACGAGCAGTACTTC. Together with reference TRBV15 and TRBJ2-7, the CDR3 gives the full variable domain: DAMVIQNPRYQVTQFGKPVTLSCSQTLNHNVMYWYQQKSSQAPKLLFHYYDKDFNNEADTPDNFQSRRPNTSFCFLDIRSPGLGDTAMYLCATSAPGTRVYEQYFGPGTRLTVT.